The clone carrying this TCR beta chain was counted between two and nine times. Antigen specificity is unknown. TCRdb re-analysed the 5' RACE reads in MiXCR, keeping a single row per CDR3 protein. Of about 100,000 distinct CDR3 sequences listed, around 10% are singletons. The source of the sample is a study of T-cell memory formation after mild COVID-19. Whole-study context: TCR clusters mostly belonged to single donors. Study results and caveats: While clones contracting from day 15 to 85 were balanced between CD4 and CD8, later expanders leaned CD4+. Contracting clones localized mainly to CM and EM when CD4+ and mainly to EMRA when CD8+.

Germline V CDR1 and CDR2: KGHSH, LQKENI. V lost 2 bases and J 0 bases, leaving 10 bases between the germline ends. The CDR3 spans 16 residues. The sequenced sample consisted of PBMCs or a T cell subset sorted from them (not recorded which). The chain couples TRBV18 to TRBJ2-2; weak D call: TRBD2 (5 bases). This TCR derives from a man aged 18-30 years who had mild COVID-19 (a few samples of this study predate the infection). Cell type and time point are not known. The CDR3 bases are TGTGCCAGCTCACCAGAGCGGACGGCGAACACCGGGGAGCTGTTTTTT. This encodes CASSPERTANTGELFF.